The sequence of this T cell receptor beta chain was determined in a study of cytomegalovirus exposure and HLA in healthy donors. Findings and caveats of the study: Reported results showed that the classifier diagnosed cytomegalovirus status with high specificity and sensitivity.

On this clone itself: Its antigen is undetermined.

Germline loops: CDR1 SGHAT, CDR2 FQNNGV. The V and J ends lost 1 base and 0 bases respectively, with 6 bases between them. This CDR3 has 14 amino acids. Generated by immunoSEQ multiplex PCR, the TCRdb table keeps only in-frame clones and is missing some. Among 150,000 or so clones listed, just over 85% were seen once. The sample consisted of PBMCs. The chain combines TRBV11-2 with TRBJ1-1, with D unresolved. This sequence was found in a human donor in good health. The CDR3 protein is CASSLVPVNTEAFF. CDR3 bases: TGTGCCAGCAGCTTAGTCCCGGTGAACACTGAAGCTTTCTTT.